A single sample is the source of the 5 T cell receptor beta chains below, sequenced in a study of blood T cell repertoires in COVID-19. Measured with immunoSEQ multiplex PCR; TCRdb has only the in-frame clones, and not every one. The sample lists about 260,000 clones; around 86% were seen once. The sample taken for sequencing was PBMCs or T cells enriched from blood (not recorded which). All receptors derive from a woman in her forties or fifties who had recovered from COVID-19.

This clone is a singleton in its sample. Here the CDR3 reads CASREQGNTYEQYF. The CDR3 DNA sequence: TGCGCCAGCAGGGAACAGGGGAACACCTACGAGCAGTACTTC. V and J are TRBV10-2 and TRBJ2-7, with TRBD1 matching 7 bases. Germline trimming cut 6 bases from V and 2 bases from J; bases unmatched to any gene: 7. The CDR3 loop spans 14 amino acids. From germline, CDR1 is WSHSY and CDR2 SAAADI.

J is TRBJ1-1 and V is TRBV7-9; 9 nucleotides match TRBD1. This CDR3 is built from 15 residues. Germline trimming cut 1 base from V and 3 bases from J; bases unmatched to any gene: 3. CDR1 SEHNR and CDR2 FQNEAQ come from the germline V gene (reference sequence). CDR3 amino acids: CASSLGDRAYTEAFF. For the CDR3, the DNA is TGTGCCAGCAGCTTAGGGGACAGGGCCTACACTGAAGCTTTCTTT.

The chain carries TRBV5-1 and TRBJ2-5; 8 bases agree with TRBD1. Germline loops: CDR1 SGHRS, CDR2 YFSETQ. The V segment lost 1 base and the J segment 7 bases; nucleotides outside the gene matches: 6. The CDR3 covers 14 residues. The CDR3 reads CASSLLTGEGTQYF. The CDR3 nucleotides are TGCGCCAGCAGCTTGCTGACAGGGGAAGGGACCCAGTACTTC.

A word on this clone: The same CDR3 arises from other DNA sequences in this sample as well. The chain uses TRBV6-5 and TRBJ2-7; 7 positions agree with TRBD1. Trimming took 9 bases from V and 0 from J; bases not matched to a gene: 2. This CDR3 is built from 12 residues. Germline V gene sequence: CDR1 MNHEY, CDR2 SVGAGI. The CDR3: CASRQGSYEQYF. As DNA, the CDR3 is TGTGCCAGTAGACAGGGCTCCTACGAGCAGTACTTC.

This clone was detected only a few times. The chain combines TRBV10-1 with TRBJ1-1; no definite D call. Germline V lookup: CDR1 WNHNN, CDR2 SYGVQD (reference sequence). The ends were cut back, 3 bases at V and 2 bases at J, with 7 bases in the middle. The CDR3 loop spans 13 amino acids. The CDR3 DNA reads TGCGCCAGCAGTGACAGTCCCAACACTGAAGCTTTCTTT. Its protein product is CASSDSPNTEAFF.